This T cell receptor beta chain came from a study of Graves' ophthalmopathy and Graves' hyperthyroidism. Study-level background: The term stable hyperthyroidism indicated an absence of ophthalmopathy within 18 months of follow-up.

The table lists this clonotype with many counts. Its specificity is unknown. Using RNA transcripts, the TCR beta CDR3 regions were amplified. An opening RT-PCR round employed HTBI primers and preceded a second-round multiplex PCR. TCRdb redid the calling of the multiplex PCR reads with MiXCR, one entry per CDR3 protein. The repertoire has about 550,000 distinct CDR3 sequences, under 45% of them found once; the top ten carry about 4.2%. V lost 1 base and J 0 bases, leaving 9 bases between the germline ends. Germline loops: CDR1 SEHNR, CDR2 FQNEAQ (reference sequence). The CDR3 is made up of 15 amino acids. Study findings and constraints: Distinction of ophthalmopathy from stable hyperthyroidism by a 13-signature model reached 87.88% sensitivity and approximately 81% specificity. The model forecast ophthalmopathy progression, reaching over 70% sensitivity and roughly 72% specificity. In blood, most expanded thyroid clonotypes above 0.001 frequency were also detected.

The sequenced material came from peripheral blood or thyroid tissue (not recorded which). V is TRBV7-9 and J is TRBJ1-1; no firm D call. This TCR was sampled from an adult man with Graves' hyperthyroidism. The CDR3 is CASSLGSAMNTEAFF. CDR3 nucleotides: TGTGCCAGCAGCTTAGGATCTGCTATGAACACTGAAGCTTTCTTT.